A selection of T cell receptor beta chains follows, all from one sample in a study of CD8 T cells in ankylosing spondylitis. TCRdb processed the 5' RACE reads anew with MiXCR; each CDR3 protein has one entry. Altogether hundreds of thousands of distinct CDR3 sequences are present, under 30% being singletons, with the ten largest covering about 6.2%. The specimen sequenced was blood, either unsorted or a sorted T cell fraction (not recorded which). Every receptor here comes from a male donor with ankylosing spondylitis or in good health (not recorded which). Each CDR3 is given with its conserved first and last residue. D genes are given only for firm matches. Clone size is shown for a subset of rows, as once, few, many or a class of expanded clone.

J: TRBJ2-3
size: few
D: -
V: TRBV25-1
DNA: TGTGCCAGCAGTCAATCAGGCCGAGGGCTCGGTATAGATACGCAGTATTTT
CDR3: CASSQSGRGLGIDTQYF

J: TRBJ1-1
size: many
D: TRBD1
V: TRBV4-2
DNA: TGTGCCAGCAGCCTAACAGGGGGCTGGGACACTGAAGCTTTCTTT
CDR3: CASSLTGGWDTEAFF

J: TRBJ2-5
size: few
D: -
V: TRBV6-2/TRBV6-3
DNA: TGTGCCAGCACCCTACTGGGGAAGACCCAGTACTTC
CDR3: CASTLLGKTQYF

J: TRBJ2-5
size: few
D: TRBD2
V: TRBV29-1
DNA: TGCAGCGTTGAAGATCGGGAGGGGAAAGAGACCCAGTACTTC
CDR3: CSVEDREGKETQYF

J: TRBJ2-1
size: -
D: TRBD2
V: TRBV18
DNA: TGTGCCAGCTCCCGGACTAGCATGAGCCATGAGCAGTTCTTC
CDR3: CASSRTSMSHEQFF

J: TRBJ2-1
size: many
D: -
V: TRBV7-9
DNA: TGTGCCAGCAGCTTAGCTGACTGGAGCTCCTACAATGAGCAGTTCTTC
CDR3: CASSLADWSSYNEQFF

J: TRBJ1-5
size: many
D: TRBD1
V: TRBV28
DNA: TGTGCCAGCAGCTCAGTAGGGGGCTATAGCAATCAGCCCCAGCATTTT
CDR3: CASSSVGGYSNQPQHF

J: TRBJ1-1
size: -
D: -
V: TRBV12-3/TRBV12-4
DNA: TGTGCCAGCAGGCTGAGCACTGAAGCTTTCTTT
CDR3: CASRLSTEAFF

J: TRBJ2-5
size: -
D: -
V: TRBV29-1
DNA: TGCAGCGTTGAAGATCCGGGATCCCCCCGGACCCAGTACTTC
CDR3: CSVEDPGSPRTQYF

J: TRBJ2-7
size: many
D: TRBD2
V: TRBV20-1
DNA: TGCAGTGCAACCGAACGTAGCGGGAGTAGGTACGAGCAGTACTTC
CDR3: CSATERSGSRYEQYF

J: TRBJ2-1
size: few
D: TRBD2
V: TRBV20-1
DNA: TGCAGTGCTAGAACGGCTAGCGGGAGGAACTACAATGAGCAGTTCTTC
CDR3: CSARTASGRNYNEQFF

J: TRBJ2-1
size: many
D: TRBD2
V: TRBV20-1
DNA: TGCAGTGTCCCATCGGCCAGCGGGAGGAGTTATGAGCAGTTCTTC
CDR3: CSVPSASGRSYEQFF

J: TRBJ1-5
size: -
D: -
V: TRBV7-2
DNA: TGTGCCAGCAGCAGGGGTGGGCCCCAGCATTTT
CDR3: CASSRGGPQHF

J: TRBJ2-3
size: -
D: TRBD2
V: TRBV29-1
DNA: TGCAGCGTCTCTAGCGGGATGAGCACAGATACGCAGTATTTT
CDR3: CSVSSGMSTDTQYF

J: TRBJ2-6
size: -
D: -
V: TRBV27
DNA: TGTGCCAGCACTCCATACAGCTCTGGGGCCAACGTCCTGACTTTC
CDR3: CASTPYSSGANVLTF

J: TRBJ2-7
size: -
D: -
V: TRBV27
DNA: TGTGCCAGCAGTAATCATAAGGCCCTGCGAGGGGAGCAGTACTTC
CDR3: CASSNHKALRGEQYF

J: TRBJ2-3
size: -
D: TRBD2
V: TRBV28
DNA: TGTGCCAGCAGTTCCGACAGTCTAGCGGAAGATACGGATACGCAGTATTTT
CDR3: CASSSDSLAEDTDTQYF

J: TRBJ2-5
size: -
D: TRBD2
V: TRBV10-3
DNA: TGTGCCATCAGAGCGGGACTAGGGCAGACCCAGTACTTC
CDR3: CAIRAGLGQTQYF

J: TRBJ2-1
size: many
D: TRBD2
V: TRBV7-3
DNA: TGTGCCAGCAGCCGAAAATCGGGGCTAGCGGCCTACAATGAGCAGTTCTTC
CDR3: CASSRKSGLAAYNEQFF

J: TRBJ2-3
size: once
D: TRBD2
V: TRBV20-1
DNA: TGCAGTGCCCAAGCTGGTGGACTAGCGGGAGATACGCAGTATTTT
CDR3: CSAQAGGLAGDTQYF

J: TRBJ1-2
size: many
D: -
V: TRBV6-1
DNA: TGTGCCAGCAGCTCAGGGGCGGGTCGCTATGGCTACACCTTC
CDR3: CASSSGAGRYGYTF

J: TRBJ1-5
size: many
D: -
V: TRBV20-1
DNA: TGCAGTGCAGCACAGGGCGGGGGGAGCAATCAGCCCCAGCATTTT
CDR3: CSAAQGGGSNQPQHF

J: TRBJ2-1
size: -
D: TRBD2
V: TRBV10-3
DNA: TGTGCCATCAGTTTAGCGGGAGAAGAAAGTGAGCAGTTCTTC
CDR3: CAISLAGEESEQFF

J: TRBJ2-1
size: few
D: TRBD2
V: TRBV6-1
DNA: TGTGCCAGCAGCCTCGGGACTAGCGGCCCCTACAATGAGCAGTTCTTC
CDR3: CASSLGTSGPYNEQFF

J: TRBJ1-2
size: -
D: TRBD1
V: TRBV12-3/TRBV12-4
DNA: TGTGCCAGCAGTGCTCGGACAGGGGGCGGGGGATATGGCTACACCTTC
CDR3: CASSARTGGGGYGYTF

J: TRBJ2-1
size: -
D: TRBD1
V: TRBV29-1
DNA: TGCAGCGCCGGGACAGACAATGAGCAGTTCTTC
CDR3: CSAGTDNEQFF

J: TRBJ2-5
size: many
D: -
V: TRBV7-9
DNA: TGTGCCAGCAGCTCGTACAGGGATGAAGAGACCCAGTACTTC
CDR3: CASSSYRDEETQYF

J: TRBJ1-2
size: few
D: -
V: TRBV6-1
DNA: TGTGCCAGCAGCACGGGACCTTCTAACTATGGCTACACCTTC
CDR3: CASSTGPSNYGYTF

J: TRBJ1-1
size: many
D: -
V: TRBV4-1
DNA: TGCGCCAGCAGCCAAGATTTAGACACTTCGAACACTGAAGCTTTCTTT
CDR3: CASSQDLDTSNTEAFF

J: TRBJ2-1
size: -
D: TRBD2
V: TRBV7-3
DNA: TGTGCCAGCAGCCCGGGAGGGGGTAGCTCTGAGCAGTTCTTC
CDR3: CASSPGGGSSEQFF

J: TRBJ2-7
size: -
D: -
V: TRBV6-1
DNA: TGTGCCAGCAGGTCTAGCGCTTCCTACGAGCAGTACTTC
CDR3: CASRSSASYEQYF

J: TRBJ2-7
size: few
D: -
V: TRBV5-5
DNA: TGTGCCAGCAGCGCGAATCTCTACGAGCAGTACTTC
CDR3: CASSANLYEQYF

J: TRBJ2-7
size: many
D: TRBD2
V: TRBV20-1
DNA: TGCAGTGCTAGCCGAGCGGGAGTGGTTGTCGAGCAGTACTTC
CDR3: CSASRAGVVVEQYF

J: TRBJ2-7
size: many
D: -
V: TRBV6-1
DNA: TGTGCCAGTAAACCGGGAGCCTCCTACGAGCAGTACTTC
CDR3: CASKPGASYEQYF

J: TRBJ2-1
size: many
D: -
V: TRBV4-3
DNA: TGCGCCAGCAGCCAAGATCACAGGGAGAGTGAGCAGTTCTTC
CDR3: CASSQDHRESEQFF

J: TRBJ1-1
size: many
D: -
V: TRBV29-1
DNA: TGCAGCCTCTCCACGATGAACACTGAAGCTTTCTTT
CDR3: CSLSTMNTEAFF

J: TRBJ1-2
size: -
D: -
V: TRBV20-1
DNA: TGCAGTGCTAGAGCTTGGTCGGGTGACTATGGCTACACCTTC
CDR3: CSARAWSGDYGYTF

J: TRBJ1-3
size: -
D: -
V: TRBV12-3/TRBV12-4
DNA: TGTGCCAGCAGTACGGCCGGGGGGAAGGCTGGAAACACCATATATTTT
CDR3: CASSTAGGKAGNTIYF

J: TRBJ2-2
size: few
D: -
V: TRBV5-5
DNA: TGTGCCAGCAGCCTGACTACTGGGTGGGGCGGGGAGCTGTTTTTT
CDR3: CASSLTTGWGGELFF

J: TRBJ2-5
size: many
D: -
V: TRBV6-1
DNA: TGTGCCAGCAGCGCCGACAGATTTAGGGAAGAGACCCAGTACTTC
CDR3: CASSADRFREETQYF

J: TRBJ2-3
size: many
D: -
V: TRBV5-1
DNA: TGCGCCAGCAGCTTGGTTAGTTCCGACACAGATACGCAGTATTTT
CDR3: CASSLVSSDTDTQYF

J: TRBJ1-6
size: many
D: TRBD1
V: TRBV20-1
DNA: TGCAGTGCTAGAGATGGGACAGCCAATTCACCCCTCCACTTT
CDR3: CSARDGTANSPLHF

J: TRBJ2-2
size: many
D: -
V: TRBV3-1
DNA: TGTGCCAGCAGCCAAGATCGGGGCACCGGGGAGCTGTTTTTT
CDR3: CASSQDRGTGELFF

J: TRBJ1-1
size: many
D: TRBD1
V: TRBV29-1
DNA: TGCAGCGTTAAGGACAGGGGGAACACTGAAGCTTTCTTT
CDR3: CSVKDRGNTEAFF

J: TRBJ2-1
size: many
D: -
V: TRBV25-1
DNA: TGTGCCAGCAGTCGGGGGACCAACTACAATGAGCAGTTCTTC
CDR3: CASSRGTNYNEQFF

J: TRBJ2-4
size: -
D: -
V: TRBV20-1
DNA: TGCAGTGCTAGAGATTGGGAAATTCAGTACTTC
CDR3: CSARDWEIQYF

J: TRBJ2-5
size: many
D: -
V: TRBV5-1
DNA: TGCGCCAGTAGAATAGGATTCCAAGAGACCCAGTACTTC
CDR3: CASRIGFQETQYF

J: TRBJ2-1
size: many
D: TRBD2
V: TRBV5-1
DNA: TGCGCCAGCAGCAGGACTAGCGAACCCTACAATGAGCAGTTCTTC
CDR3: CASSRTSEPYNEQFF

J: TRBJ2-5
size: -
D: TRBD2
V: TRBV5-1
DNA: TGCGCCAGCAGCTCGGGGGGTAGCCAAGAGACCCAGTACTTC
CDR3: CASSSGGSQETQYF

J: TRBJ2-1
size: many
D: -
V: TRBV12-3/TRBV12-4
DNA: TGTGCCAGCAGTCTAGGGGGAACCGACAATGAGCAGTTCTTC
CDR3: CASSLGGTDNEQFF

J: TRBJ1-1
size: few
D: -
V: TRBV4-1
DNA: TGCGCCAGCAGCCTTTCTGCCACCTCGAACACTGAAGCTTTCTTT
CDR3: CASSLSATSNTEAFF

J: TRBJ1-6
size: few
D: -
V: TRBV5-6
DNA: TGTGCCAGCAGCTTCCTCGTCGGCAGGCTATATAATTCACCCCTCCACTTT
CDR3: CASSFLVGRLYNSPLHF

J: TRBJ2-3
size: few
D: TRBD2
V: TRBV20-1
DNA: TGCAGTGCTCGAAAAAGCGGGAGTGTGCGGTTAGATACGCAGTATTTT
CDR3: CSARKSGSVRLDTQYF